The rows below give T cell receptor beta chains drawn from one sample of a study of shared clonotypes between healthy human individuals. Sequencing was performed with immunoSEQ multiplex PCR; in TCRdb, only in-frame clones are kept and a portion is missing. Altogether about 2.4 million clones are present, 93% being singletons, with the ten largest covering more than 0.35%. The material sequenced was naive CD4+ T cells from PBMCs. The receptors were sampled from a man aged 18 to 29 in good health. Some clones in this sample may be carry-over from other donors' samples. Both conserved end residues are part of each CDR3. The order of the fields is V gene, D gene, clone size, J gene, CDR3 protein, CDR3 DNA. The D gene is left open where the match is weak. The size field is filled for only some rows; it gives once, few, many or a size class.

TRBV28	NA	NA	TRBJ1-1	CASIVRGGRDTEAFF	TGTGCCAGCATTGTTCGGGGAGGGAGGGACACTGAAGCTTTCTTT
TRBV19	NA	NA	TRBJ1-5	CASSMFGGSVGQPQHF	TGTGCCAGTAGTATGTTCGGAGGGTCGGTAGGACAGCCCCAGCATTTT
TRBV7-4	NA	NA	TRBJ2-4	CASSPAYYRLAKNIQYF	TGTGCCAGCAGCCCCGCTTATTATAGGTTAGCCAAAAACATTCAGTACTTC
TRBV7-9	TRBD2	NA	TRBJ2-1	CASSSIAGTYNEQFF	TGTGCCAGCAGCTCAATAGCGGGGACCTACAATGAGCAGTTCTTC
TRBV5-8	NA	NA	TRBJ1-6	CASSTGYTYNSPLHF	TGTGCCAGCAGCACGGGTTATACCTATAATTCACCCCTCCACTTT
TRBV27	TRBD2	NA	TRBJ2-3	CASNRLAGGSDTQYF	TGTGCCAGCAACCGTTTAGCGGGAGGGTCAGATACGCAGTATTTT
TRBV25-1	NA	few	TRBJ2-7	CASSAQVNVYF	TGTGCCAGCAGTGCACAGGTTAATGTGTACTTC
TRBV5-1	NA	NA	TRBJ1-2	CASSLIGGDYGYTF	TGCGCCAGCAGCTTGATCGGGGGTGACTATGGCTACACCTTC
TRBV29-1	TRBD1	NA	TRBJ2-7	CSVENPGTGPYEQYF	TGCAGCGTTGAAAATCCCGGGACAGGTCCCTACGAGCAGTACTTC
TRBV9	NA	few	TRBJ2-2	CASSVITGELFF	TGTGCCAGCAGCGTCATTACCGGGGAGCTGTTTTTT
TRBV27	NA	NA	TRBJ2-2	CASIQSPGQGITGELFF	TGTGCCAGCATCCAATCGCCAGGGCAGGGGATCACCGGGGAGCTGTTTTTT
TRBV19	NA	NA	TRBJ2-5	CAAAPHGKGGETQYF	TGTGCCGCCGCCCCCCACGGGAAGGGGGGAGAGACCCAGTACTTC
TRBV10-1	NA	NA	TRBJ2-3	CASSGGSTDTQYF	TGCGCCAGCAGTGGAGGGAGCACAGATACGCAGTATTTT
TRBV7-2	TRBD2	NA	TRBJ2-7	CASSSLAGGPRGQYF	TGTGCCAGCAGCTCTCTAGCGGGAGGGCCCCGTGGGCAGTACTTC
TRBV5-1	NA	NA	TRBJ2-2	CASSLQGSNTGELFF	TGCGCCAGCAGCTTACAGGGTTCGAACACCGGGGAGCTGTTTTTT
TRBV21-1	NA	NA	TRBJ2-7	CASSKGLEPF	TGTGCCAGCAGCAAAGGTCTAGAGCCCTTC
TRBV5-1	TRBD1	NA	TRBJ2-2	CASSLLGQGAAGELFF	TGCGCCAGCAGCTTGTTGGGACAGGGGGCCGCCGGGGAGCTGTTTTTT
TRBV29-1	NA	NA	TRBJ1-3	CSVETVYTGNTIYF	TGCAGCGTTGAAACTGTTTATACTGGAAACACCATATATTTT
TRBV14	TRBD2	NA	TRBJ2-1	CASSPKPGLAGENGRGNEQFF	TGTGCCAGCAGCCCCAAACCTGGACTAGCGGGAGAAAACGGTCGAGGAAATGAGCAGTTCTTC
TRBV27	NA	NA	TRBJ2-7	CASSSPGGSYEQYF	TGTGCCAGCAGTTCACCAGGTGGCTCCTACGAGCAGTACTTC